Each of the 20 T cell receptor beta chains below was sequenced from the same sample in a study of T cells expressing NK-cell markers. TCRdb re-called the 5' RACE reads and catalogs CDR3 proteins one per entry, DNA excluded. The sample is made up of 550,000 to 600,000 distinct CDR3 sequences, and the top ten hold approximately 3.6% of it. Material for sequencing was blood T cells: a sorted CD56 or NKG2C T cell subset, CD4+ or CD8+ T cells, or bulk PBMC T cells (not recorded which). These receptors originate from a man younger than 35 in good health.

The rearrangement uses TRBV4-3 and TRBJ2-1; TCRdb selects TRBD1, and the lack of DNA leaves this call unchecked. CDR1 is LGHNA and CDR2 is YSLEER in the germline V gene. The CDR3 covers 15 residues. The CDR3 spells CASSPGTGEYNEQFF.

This chain joins TRBV12-3 or TRBV12-4 and TRBJ2-1; lacking DNA, the TRBD2 call made by TCRdb goes unchecked. CDR3 size: 15 residues. The CDR3 loop reads CASRPAGVLYNEQFF.

This chain connects TRBV6-1 to TRBJ2-3. In germline, CDR1 is MNHNS, CDR2 SASEGT. The CDR3 is made up of 16 amino acids. The CDR3 reads CASTLIRTVLADTQYF.

V and J are TRBV7-2 and TRBJ2-7. The CDR3 consists of 15 residues. Germline V CDR1 and CDR2: SGHTA, FQGNSA. CDR3 sequence: CASSLGRGVSYEQYF.

V usage is TRBV20-1 and J usage is TRBJ2-7; lacking DNA, the TRBD2 call made by TCRdb goes unchecked. Germline-derived CDR1 and CDR2 are DFQATT and SNEGSKA (reference sequence). The CDR3 totals 11 residues. The CDR3: CSKLGGHEQYF.

The chain carries TRBV5-1 and TRBJ2-1; checking the TCRdb D call of TRBD2 is not possible without DNA. The V gene's germline CDR1 is SGHRS and CDR2 YFSETQ. The CDR3 has 16 amino acids. CDR3 amino acids: CASSSTSGPSYNEQFF.

The rearrangement links TRBV12-3 or TRBV12-4 to TRBJ2-1; TCRdb lists TRBD2, though no DNA is available to test this call. The CDR3 totals 15 residues. Here the CDR3 reads CASSFGGEQYNEQFF.

This chain joins TRBV9 and TRBJ1-4. Germline CDR1 and CDR2: SGDLS and YYNGEE. The CDR3 sequence is 14 residues long. The chain's CDR3 is CASSVDPSGEKLFF.

This chain links TRBV28 with TRBJ2-5; TCRdb calls TRBD2, which cannot be checked without DNA. CDR1 and CDR2 (germline): MDHEN, SYDVKM. The CDR3 extends over 15 amino acids. The CDR3 region is CASAGLAGVPETQYF.

The chain has TRBV6-2 or TRBV6-3 and TRBJ2-1; with no DNA, the TCRdb D assignment of TRBD2 cannot be verified. CDR1 and CDR2 (germline): MNHEY, SVGEGT. This CDR3 region has 14 residues. CDR3 protein: CASSGTSPYNEQFF.

The chain employs TRBV2 and TRBJ1-6. This CDR3 is 13 amino acids long. Germline loops: CDR1 SNHLY, CDR2 FYNNEI. The CDR3 is CASSEAALMALHF.

J is TRBJ2-1 and V is TRBV3-1; TCRdb outputs TRBD2, but without DNA this stays unchecked. Germline CDR1 LGHDT, CDR2 YNNKEL (reference sequence). The CDR3 loop spans 12 amino acids. The CDR3 loop reads CASSQDKGSSFF.

V is TRBV10-2 and J is TRBJ2-3; TCRdb returns TRBD1, unconfirmable since there is no DNA. Germline CDR1 reads WSHSY; CDR2 reads SAAADI. The CDR3 contains 14 residues. The CDR3 sequence: CASSATDRAGTQYF.

This chain connects TRBV7-8 to TRBJ2-7. In germline, CDR1 is SGHVS, CDR2 FQNEAQ. The CDR3 has 11 amino acids. CDR3 protein: CASSSTNEQYF.

The genes are TRBV5-1 and TRBJ1-2. CDR1 SGHRS and CDR2 YFSETQ come from the germline V gene. This CDR3 is 14 amino acids long. This CDR3 is CASSFAQELYGYTF.

The rearrangement links TRBV12-3 or TRBV12-4 to TRBJ1-1; absent DNA, TCRdb's TRBD1 call cannot be checked. CDR3 size: 15 residues. The CDR3 region is CASSFGGTVNTEAFF.

The chain links TRBV2 to TRBJ2-3; the TCRdb D gene call, TRBD2, has no DNA to confirm it. The CDR3 is 15 amino acids. CDR1 is SNHLY, CDR2 FYNNEI, per germline. The CDR3 region is CASQPGTSGIDTQYF. The whole variable domain, filled in from reference TRBV2 and TRBJ2-3, reads EPEVTQTPSHQVTQMGQEVILRCVPISNHLYFYWYRQILGQKVEFLVSFYNNEISEKSEIFDDQFSVERPDGSNFTLKIRSTKLEDSAMYFCASQPGTSGIDTQYFGPGTRLTVL.

The chain combines TRBV5-1 with TRBJ1-5; checking the TCRdb D call of TRBD1 is not possible without DNA. The CDR3 is made up of 15 amino acids. Germline lookup yields CDR1 SGHRS and CDR2 YFSETQ. The CDR3 loop is CASSLWGGSDQPQHF.

The genes are TRBV7-8 and TRBJ2-1; lacking DNA, the TRBD2 call made by TCRdb goes unchecked. The V gene's germline CDR1 is SGHVS and CDR2 FQNEAQ. This CDR3 spans 16 amino acids. The CDR3 spells CASSLEGTSGIDEQFF.

The chain links TRBV19 to TRBJ1-1; the D call of TRBD1 rests on TCRdb alone, since no DNA is present to check it. This CDR3 spans 13 amino acids. Germline V gene sequence: CDR1 LNHDA, CDR2 SQIVND (reference sequence). The CDR3 region is CASSITPGAEAFF.